Below are 20 T cell receptor beta chains sequenced from a single sample in a study of CD8+ T cells in alopecia areata. Investigators isolated RNA and reverse transcribed it into cDNA to act as the sequencing template. The assay was immunoSEQ multiplex PCR, and TCRdb's table has in-frame clones only and misses some. The table has some 150,000 clones, about 51% seen once. The specimen comprised CD8+ T cells sorted from blood, sampled at week 0. The source of these receptors is a human donor with alopecia areata.

V is TRBV6-5 and J is TRBJ2-7, with D hard to call. V shed 2 bases and J shed 3 bases, with 11 bases lying between them. The V gene's germline CDR1 is MNHEY and CDR2 SVGAGI. The CDR3 runs 14 residues. CDR3 protein: CASSYREYGYEQYF. The DNA for the CDR3 is TGTGCCAGCAGTTACCGTGAGTACGGCTACGAGCAGTACTTC.

The genes are TRBV7-9 and TRBJ2-2; D is ambiguous. The length of the CDR3 is 15 residues. Germline loops: CDR1 SEHNR, CDR2 FQNEAQ (reference sequence). Trimming shortened V by 5 bases and J by 1 base, and 11 bases separated the two germline ends. As DNA, the CDR3 is TGTGCCAGCAGCCCTATACAGATGAACACCGGGGAGCTGTTTTTT. Amino acids: CASSPIQMNTGELFF.

The chain combines TRBV7-2 with TRBJ2-1; 8 positions agree with TRBD2. CDR3 length equals 15 residues. In germline, CDR1 is SGHTA, CDR2 FQGNSA. Losses at the gene ends were 5 bases for V and 0 bases for J; bases not matched to a gene: 3. CDR3 nucleotides: TGTGCCAGCAGCCTGAGCGGGAGCTCCTACAATGAGCAGTTCTTC. Residues: CASSLSGSSYNEQFF.

The chain links TRBV7-9 to TRBJ2-3; D gene unclear. The germline V gene encodes CDR1 SEHNR and CDR2 FQNEAQ (reference sequence). CDR3 length: 13 residues. With 1 base removed from V and 4 bases from J, the gap between germline ends came to 6 bases. The CDR3 reads CASSLVLADTQYF. The CDR3 DNA is TGTGCCAGCAGCTTAGTTCTCGCAGATACGCAGTATTTT.

The chain recombines TRBV14 with TRBJ2-3; possibly TRBD1 for D (8 bases). Germline V gives CDR1 SGHDN, CDR2 FVKESK. Trimming removed 1 base at V and 4 bases at J, with 15 bases between. The CDR3 is 16 residues long. For the CDR3, the DNA is TGTGCCAGCAGCCAAGCCGGACAGGGAGGGGCAGATACGCAGTATTTT. Protein product: CASSQAGQGGADTQYF.

This clone was counted a few times. V and J are TRBV5-1 and TRBJ2-5, with 11 nucleotides matching TRBD2. V was clipped by 4 bases and J by 2 bases; unmatched bases: 4. Germline V CDR1 and CDR2: SGHRS, YFSETQ. The CDR3 spans 15 residues. The CDR3 DNA follows: TGCGCCAGCAGCACCGGGACTAGCGGACAAGAGACCCAGTACTTC. The encoded protein is CASSTGTSGQETQYF.

This chain joins TRBV6-5 and TRBJ2-1; no clear D. Germline values: CDR1 MNHEY, CDR2 SVGAGI. Deletions cut 6 bases from V and 10 bases from J, with 16 bases between. The CDR3 has 13 amino acids. For the CDR3, the DNA is TGTGCCAGCAGAGGGTCCGGCACAAGGGAGCAGTTCTTC. Protein: CASRGSGTREQFF.

This clone appeared a few times. V is TRBV7-6 and J is TRBJ2-5; no clear D gene. CDR1 and CDR2 (germline): SGHVS, FNYEAQ. V lost 1 base, J lost 2 bases, and 8 bases lay in between. This CDR3 comprises 14 residues. This CDR3 reads CASSLERNQETQYF. CDR3 in DNA: TGTGCCAGCAGCTTAGAAAGGAATCAAGAGACCCAGTACTTC. Using reference TRBV7-6 and TRBJ2-5 for the parts outside the CDR3, the full variable domain is GAGVSQSPRYKVTKRGQDVALRCDPISGHVSLYWYRQALGQGPEFLTYFNYEAQQDKSGLPNDRFSAERPEGSISTLTIQRTEQRDSAMYRCASSLERNQETQYFGPGTRLLVL.

The V call is TRBV29-1, the J call TRBJ1-2; D is undetermined. Trimming cost V 7 bases and J 0 bases, with 12 bases left between them. This CDR3 is 13 amino acids long. From germline, CDR1 is SQVTM and CDR2 ANQGSEA. In nucleotides, the CDR3 is TGCAGCGCCCCCCTGGGAGCTAACTATGGCTACACCTTC. Amino acid sequence: CSAPLGANYGYTF.

This clone showed up many times. J is TRBJ1-2 and V is TRBV2; D is possibly TRBD1 (5 bases). The germline gives CDR1 SNHLY, CDR2 FYNNEI. Trimming removed 1 base at V and 4 bases at J, with 16 bases between. The CDR3 totals 16 residues. Here the CDR3 DNA reads TGTGCCAGCAGTGAAGGGGGTAGGGGAAACGCCTATGGCTACACCTTC. This codes for CASSEGGRGNAYGYTF.

V usage is TRBV2 and J usage is TRBJ2-7, with TRBD1 as a possible D gene (6 bases). CDR1 and CDR2 (germline): SNHLY, FYNNEI. The V gene lost 10 bases and the J gene lost 3 bases, with 22 bases spanning the gap. The CDR3 runs 15 residues. CDR3 DNA: TGTGCCACCTCGTATACAGGGTCATCAGTCTACGAGCAGTACTTC. Its translation: CATSYTGSSVYEQYF.

V is TRBV25-1 and J is TRBJ2-1, with D possibly TRBD2 on 6 matching bases. Between the trimmed V and J ends, which lost 4 bases and 3 bases, there was a span of 13 bases. Germline values: CDR1 MGHDK, CDR2 SYGVNS. The CDR3 is 15 residues long. CDR3 protein: CASSGAGTYYNEQFF. The DNA of the CDR3 is TGTGCCAGCAGTGGGGCCGGGACTTACTACAATGAGCAGTTCTTC. The full variable domain, with the rest looked up from reference TRBV25-1 and TRBJ2-1, is EADIYQTPRYLVIGTGKKITLECSQTMGHDKMYWYQQDPGMELHLIHYSYGVNSTEKGDLSSESTVSRIRTEHFPLTLESARPSHTSQYLCASSGAGTYYNEQFFGPGTRLTVL.

The chain combines TRBV5-1 with TRBJ1-5; the D gene is possibly TRBD1 (5 bases). Germline values: CDR1 SGHRS, CDR2 YFSETQ. This CDR3 comprises 14 residues. V lost 4 bases and J lost 5, with 13 bases in between. This CDR3 is CASSPTGPHQPQHF. The CDR3 region has the DNA TGCGCCAGCAGCCCAACGGGACCTCATCAGCCCCAGCATTTT.

The chain joins TRBV30 to TRBJ2-1; TRBD1 matches 8 bases. With 6 bases clipped from V and 7 bases from J, the junction kept 11 bases outside the gene matches. CDR1 GTSNPN and CDR2 SVGIG come from the germline V gene (reference sequence). The length of the CDR3 is 14 residues. The CDR3, as DNA: TGTGCCTGTAAAAAGCAGGACAGGGCTAATGAGCAGTTCTTC. It translates to CACKKQDRANEQFF.

Concerning this clone itself: A far more abundant clone sits one base away, making this likely a read error. Other DNA sequences within the sample encode an identical CDR3. V gene TRBV10-3 combines with J gene TRBJ1-2, with 7 positions matching TRBD1. This CDR3 has 16 residues. Germline lookup yields CDR1 ENHRY and CDR2 SYGVKD. The DNA for the CDR3 is TGTGCCAGCAGTGAGTCTGCGGACAGGTTCGGAGGTGGCTACACCTTC. It encodes CASSESADRFGGGYTF.

This clone was observed a handful of times. Other nucleotide sequences from this sample produce the same CDR3. The rearrangement uses TRBV29-1 and TRBJ2-3; 11 bases map to TRBD2. Trimming cost V 6 bases and J 3 bases; bases outside gene matches: 5. The CDR3 spans 14 residues. CDR1 SQVTM and CDR2 ANQGSEA come from the germline V gene. DNA of the CDR3: TGCAGCGTCGAACTAGCGGGGGCGACAGATACGCAGTATTTT. This sequence encodes CSVELAGATDTQYF.

This clone was observed a handful of times. The rearrangement links TRBV4-3 to TRBJ2-2, with D perhaps matching TRBD1 (7 bases). V lost 6 bases and J 4 bases, leaving 15 bases between the germline ends. CDR3 size: 15 residues. The germline gives CDR1 LGHNA, CDR2 YSLEER. In nucleotides, the CDR3 is TGCGCCAGCAGGACGGGGGCAGGGGGCACCGGGGAGCTGTTTTTT. Residues: CASRTGAGGTGELFF.

The chain is built from TRBV15 and TRBJ2-7, with D possibly being TRBD2 (6 bases). CDR1 and CDR2 from the germline V gene are LNHNV and YYDKDF (reference sequence). V dropped 4 bases and J dropped 5 bases, with 12 bases sitting between them. The CDR3 has 13 residues. The CDR3 loop is CATSIRGGDEQYF. The CDR3 nucleotides read TGTGCCACCAGCATAAGGGGCGGGGACGAGCAGTACTTC.

The chain combines TRBV5-1 with TRBJ2-1; 7 positions match TRBD1. This CDR3 is 19 amino acids long. The germline CDR1 and CDR2 sequences are SGHRS and YFSETQ. V lost 0 bases, J lost 2 bases, and 14 bases stayed unmatched. This CDR3 is CASSLAYGTENLAYNEQFF. The CDR3 DNA sequence: TGCGCCAGCAGCTTGGCCTACGGGACAGAAAACTTAGCCTACAATGAGCAGTTCTTC.

V gene TRBV6-6 combines with J gene TRBJ2-1, with D possibly being TRBD2 (6 bases). V was pared by 2 bases and J by 5 bases, with 7 bases between. In germline, CDR1 is MNHNY, CDR2 SVGAGI (reference sequence). This CDR3 contains 13 residues. In DNA form, the CDR3 reads TGTGCCAGCAGTTACCGACTAGACAATGAGCAGTTCTTC. The encoded protein is CASSYRLDNEQFF.